Given below is one T cell receptor (beta chain) in context. Patients in Seattle were enrolled during active infection, then followed longitudinally. This specimen comes from a study of blood T cell repertoires in COVID-19. Study at large: Spain, Italy and the United States supplied samples that represented acute and convalescent COVID-19.

Sequenced by immunoSEQ multiplex PCR; TCRdb stores in-frame clones only, minus some. Altogether more than 300,000 clones are present, nearly 90% being singletons, with the ten largest covering around 0.96%. The germline gives CDR1 SGHTA, CDR2 FQGNSA. J lost 4 bases, V lost 2 bases, and 8 bases had no gene match. The CDR3 has 16 residues. V is TRBV7-2 and J is TRBJ2-1, with 7 bases identical to TRBD2. The sequenced material came from peripheral blood. This TCR derives from a woman in her 40s with COVID-19, enrolled during active disease. CDR3 in amino acids: CASSLWEGPLYNEQFF. The CDR3 DNA reads as TGTGCCAGCAGCTTATGGGAGGGGCCCCTTTACAATGAGCAGTTCTTC.